The 32 T cell receptor beta chains listed next were all sequenced from one sample in a study of T cell responses to AZD1222 COVID-19 vaccine. This table comes from immunoSEQ multiplex PCR, and its TCRdb copy is limited to in-frame clones, with some not included. The sample consists of roughly 170,000 clones, around nine tenths of them appearing once. The sample was peripheral blood, taken on day 0 of AZD1222 vaccination. The receptor set was obtained from an adult in good health.

The chain joins TRBV5-4 to TRBJ2-3; 8 bases line up with TRBD2. The length of the CDR3 is 15 residues. Per the germline V gene, CDR1 is SGHNT and CDR2 is YYREEE (reference sequence). V lost 3 bases to trimming and J lost 1 base; unmatched junction nucleotides: 4. The CDR3 here is CASSSGGQGTDTQYF. CDR3 in DNA: TGTGCCAGCAGCTCGGGGGGGCAGGGCACAGATACGCAGTATTTT.

This chain connects TRBV6-1 to TRBJ1-2, with a weak D call TRBD1 (6 bases). Germline V CDR1 and CDR2: MNHNS, SASEGT. Trimming took 3 bases from V and 3 from J, leaving 11 bases between them. This CDR3 has 14 residues. The CDR3 DNA reads TGTGCCAGCAGTGATCGGGGGGGCTACTATGGCTACACCTTC. Encoded protein: CASSDRGGYYGYTF.

V usage is TRBV12-1 and J usage is TRBJ1-2; the listed D gene, TRBD1, was not tested against the DNA. TRBV12-1 is marked as a pseudogene. The CDR3 is 13 amino acids. The DNA of the CDR3 is TGTGCCAGCAGCCCGGACAGTTTATGGGGCTACACCTTC. This sequence encodes CASSPDSLWGYTF.

The CDR3 loop is CASSLTNFPGQGIYEQYF. CDR3 DNA sequence: TGTGCCAGCAGCCTAACTAATTTTCCGGGACAGGGGATCTACGAGCAGTACTTC. The J gene is TRBJ2-7, the V gene TRBV9; TRBD1 aligns across 10 bases. This CDR3 region has 18 residues. Per germline, CDR1 SGDLS and CDR2 YYNGEE. Trimming took 4 bases from V and 3 from J; bases not matched to a gene: 16.

The chain employs TRBV10-1 and TRBJ2-2; perhaps TRBD1 as D (5 bases). Germline-derived CDR1 and CDR2 are WNHNN and SYGVQD (reference sequence). CDR3 length: 16 residues. V was pared by 3 bases and J by 0 bases, with 11 bases between. CDR3 nucleotides: TGCGCCAGCAGTGAAGCGAAACAGGCGAACACCGGGGAGCTGTTTTTT. It codes for CASSEAKQANTGELFF.

This chain uses TRBV7-3 with TRBJ2-7; D tentatively reads TRBD1 or TRBD2 (5 bases each). Germline V gene data show CDR1 as SGHTA and CDR2 as FQGTGA. Deletions cut 6 bases from V and 4 bases from J, with 16 bases between. The CDR3 consists of 14 residues. In DNA, the CDR3 is TGTGCCAGCAGTCCGGGACCCGAGCTTTACGAGCAGTACTTC. It yields the protein CASSPGPELYEQYF.

The rearrangement joins TRBV3-1 (or the pseudogene TRBV3-2) to TRBJ2-4; a weak D match, TRBD1 (5 bases). Germline CDR1 is LGHDT and CDR2 is YNNKEL (reference sequence). Trimming removed 1 base from V and 7 bases from J, with 8 bases in between. There are 13 residues in the CDR3. For the CDR3, the DNA is TGTGCCAGCAGCCAAGGGCAGGGCAACATTCAGTACTTC. Protein sequence: CASSQGQGNIQYF.

This clone was seen just once. The chain has TRBV11-3 and TRBJ2-5; D might be TRBD1 (6 bases). Trimming stripped 1 base from V and 4 bases from J, with 13 bases between. Looked up from germline, CDR1 is SGHNT and CDR2 is YENEEA. The CDR3 is 15 amino acids. The CDR3 is CASSLGADRRETQYF. The CDR3 bases are TGTGCCAGCAGCTTAGGAGCTGACAGGAGAGAGACCCAGTACTTC.

The chain uses TRBV4-3 and TRBJ2-7, with no clear D. The V and J ends lost 1 base and 1 base respectively, with 8 bases between them. The CDR3 has 14 amino acids. Germline-derived CDR1 and CDR2 are LGHNA and YSLEER. Written as DNA, the CDR3 is TGCGCCAGCAGCCAAGCGTTGGTTTCCTACGAGCAGTACTTC. This translates into CASSQALVSYEQYF.

The V call is TRBV5-1, the J call TRBJ2-5, with 13 bases aligning to TRBD2. This CDR3 has 16 amino acids. CDR1 and CDR2 from the germline V gene are SGHRS and YFSETQ. Germline trimming cut 4 bases from V and 5 bases from J; bases unmatched to any gene: 8. CDR3 nucleotides: TGCGCCAGCAGCCCGCAGACTAGCGGGGGGAGGGAGACCCAGTACTTC. This sequence encodes CASSPQTSGGRETQYF. The full variable domain, in which reference TRBV5-1 and TRBJ2-5 provide the parts outside the CDR3, is KAGVTQTPRYLIKTRGQQVTLSCSPISGHRSVSWYQQTPGQGLQFLFEYFSETQRNKGNFPGRFSGRQFSNSRSEMNVSTLELGDSALYLCASSPQTSGGRETQYFGPGTRLLVL.

V is TRBV11-2 and J is TRBJ1-3, with TRBD1 as a possible D gene (5 bases). Deletions cut 6 bases from V and 4 bases from J, with 13 bases between. The CDR3 extends over 14 amino acids. CDR1 is SGHAT, CDR2 FQNNGV, per germline. In nucleotides, the CDR3 is TGTGCCAGCAGATTGACAGTCGACGGAAACACCATATATTTT. Translated, it gives CASRLTVDGNTIYF.

This sequence joins TRBV9 and TRBJ2-1; TRBD2 aligns across 12 bases. This CDR3 is built from 17 residues. Trimming cost V 3 bases and J 1 base; bases outside gene matches: 5. The germline V gene encodes CDR1 SGDLS and CDR2 YYNGEE. Written as DNA, the CDR3 is TGTGCCAGCAGCGCCAGACTAGCGGGAGAGTCCTACAATGAGCAGTTCTTC. Amino acids: CASSARLAGESYNEQFF.

The chain employs TRBV18 and TRBJ1-3, with 8 bases lining up with TRBD1. This CDR3 contains 16 residues. J lost 0 bases, V lost 5 bases, and 6 bases had no gene match. The germline gives CDR1 KGHSH, CDR2 LQKENI. This CDR3 reads CASSFGTGSSGNTIYF. CDR3 bases: TGTGCCAGCTCATTCGGGACAGGAAGCTCTGGAAACACCATATATTTT.

The table lists this clone with a count of one. The V and J genes are TRBV3-1 (or the pseudogene TRBV3-2) and TRBJ2-3; 14 bases fit TRBD2. The J segment lost 0 bases and the V segment lost 5 bases, leaving 4 bases of the junction unmatched. The CDR3 has 17 amino acids. Germline V gene sequence: CDR1 LGHDT, CDR2 YNNKEL (reference sequence). CDR3: CASSGTSGGESTDTQYF. CDR3 bases: TGTGCCAGCAGCGGGACTAGCGGGGGAGAAAGCACAGATACGCAGTATTTT.

The chain couples TRBV19 to TRBJ2-3; possible D gene TRBD2, 5 bases. Germline loops: CDR1 LNHDA, CDR2 SQIVND (reference sequence). The CDR3 is made up of 14 amino acids. Trimming removed 9 bases at V and 0 bases at J, with 13 bases between. The CDR3: CASSRRLSTDTQYF. DNA of the CDR3: TGTGCCAGCTCTCGGAGGCTTAGCACAGATACGCAGTATTTT.

V and J are TRBV30 and TRBJ1-3, with D unresolved. There are 11 residues in the CDR3. V lost 5 bases and J 3 bases, leaving 5 bases between the germline ends. CDR1 GTSNPN and CDR2 SVGIG come from the germline V gene (reference sequence). The CDR3 is CAWGIGNTIYF. CDR3 sequence (DNA): TGTGCCTGGGGTATTGGAAACACCATATATTTT.

CDR3 region: CASSSRRYEQYF. CDR3 bases: TGTGCCAGCAGTTCGAGGAGGTACGAGCAGTACTTC. This chain links TRBV28 with TRBJ2-7, with a possible D match to TRBD2 (5 bases). The CDR3 runs 12 residues. The ends were cut back, 4 bases at V and 4 bases at J, with 8 bases in the middle. Germline V CDR1 and CDR2: MDHEN, SYDVKM.

The chain uses TRBV30 and TRBJ2-5; no firm D call. Per germline, CDR1 GTSNPN and CDR2 SVGIG (reference sequence). The CDR3 covers 11 residues. V lost 5 bases and J lost 0, with 4 bases in between. CDR3 sequence: CAWGDQETQYF. The CDR3 nucleotides are TGTGCCTGGGGCGACCAAGAGACCCAGTACTTC.

The V gene is TRBV19, the J gene TRBJ2-2, with unresolved D. From germline, CDR1 is LNHDA and CDR2 SQIVND (reference sequence). V lost 0 bases to trimming and J lost 6 bases, with 5 bases between them. There are 13 residues in the CDR3. The CDR3 reads CASSIERPGELFF. CDR3 bases: TGTGCCAGTAGTATAGAGAGGCCCGGGGAGCTGTTTTTT.

This clone was observed a few times. Other nucleotide sequences from this sample produce the same CDR3. The chain has TRBV5-1 and TRBJ1-4, with 8 bases identical to TRBD1. The CDR3 is 14 residues long. Germline CDR1 and CDR2: SGHRS and YFSETQ. V dropped 2 bases and J dropped 8; count of bases not matched to a gene: 5. CDR3 nucleotide sequence: TGCGCCAGCAGCTTCGGACAGGGCGGCGAAAAACTGTTTTTT. It codes for CASSFGQGGEKLFF.

The chain links TRBV12-2 to TRBJ2-7; TRBD2 is the table's D call, not checked against the DNA. TRBV12-2 is a recognized pseudogene. The CDR3 length is 17 residues. CDR3 sequence: CASRSGGSTLPLYEQYF. The CDR3 nucleotides are TGTGCAAGTCGCTCGGGGGGTTCGACACTTCCTCTATACGAGCAGTACTTC.

This clone is a singleton in its sample. This rearrangement joins TRBV30 to TRBJ1-6; no clear D gene. Germline values: CDR1 GTSNPN, CDR2 SVGIG (reference sequence). The CDR3 has 15 amino acids. V lost 8 bases to trimming and J lost 0 bases, with 14 bases between them. The DNA of the CDR3 is TGTGCCCGAAAGGAGCTGAGCTCCTATAATTCACCCCTCCACTTT. Its protein is CARKELSSYNSPLHF.

This chain uses TRBV2 with TRBJ2-5; the D gene could be TRBD1 or TRBD2 (5 bases each). CDR1 and CDR2 (germline): SNHLY, FYNNEI. This CDR3 comprises 13 residues. The V end lost 8 bases, the J end lost 3 bases, and 13 bases lay between the germline ends. The CDR3 region has the DNA TGTGCCAGCGCACGAGGGGCAAAAGAGACCCAGTACTTC. Residues: CASARGAKETQYF.

The chain couples TRBV11-2 to TRBJ2-6; D remains ambiguous. CDR3 length equals 16 residues. CDR1 and CDR2 from the germline V gene are SGHAT and FQNNGV. V shed 5 bases and J shed 1 base, with 12 bases lying between them. The CDR3 region is CASSGRRFSGANVLTF. The CDR3 nucleotides read TGTGCCAGCAGCGGCCGCAGGTTTTCTGGGGCCAACGTCCTGACTTTC.

This clone was seen just once. The J gene is TRBJ2-1, the V gene TRBV29-1; tentative D call: TRBD2 (5 bases). V dropped 5 bases and J dropped 7 bases, with 12 bases sitting between them. This CDR3 spans 12 amino acids. Germline CDR1 SQVTM, CDR2 ANQGSEA. This chain's CDR3 is CSVRQLGNEQFF. CDR3 coding DNA: TGCAGCGTTCGCCAACTAGGAAATGAGCAGTTCTTC.

The rearrangement uses TRBV12-5 and TRBJ2-6; 12 bases are a match to TRBD2. With V trimmed by 3 bases and J by 1 base, 22 bases remained unmatched. The CDR3 has 24 amino acids. Germline CDR1 reads LGHNT; CDR2 reads FRNRAP. The CDR3 DNA is TGTGCTAGTGGTTTTGACTTCGGGACAGGGTTAGCTAGCGGGAGGGCTTCTGGGGCCAACGTCCTGACTTTC. It translates to CASGFDFGTGLASGRASGANVLTF.

This clone was detected only a few times. This chain uses TRBV4-2 with TRBJ1-4, with D possibly being TRBD1 (6 bases). The ends were cut back, 4 bases at V and 3 bases at J, with 18 bases in the middle. The CDR3 contains 17 residues. CDR1 and CDR2 (germline): LGHNA, YNFKEQ. CDR3 sequence: CASSLPRGGDANEKLFF. CDR3 nucleotides: TGTGCCAGCAGCCTTCCCCGGGGGGGCGATGCTAATGAAAAACTGTTTTTT.

The chain combines TRBV13 with TRBJ1-6, with TRBD1 identical over 7 bases. V was clipped by 3 bases and J by 8 bases; unmatched bases: 7. The CDR3 extends over 15 amino acids. The germline gives CDR1 PRHDT, CDR2 FYEKMQ (reference sequence). In DNA form, the CDR3 reads TGTGCCAGCAGCTTTGGGGAGGGGGCACATTCACCCCTCCACTTT. Translating gives CASSFGEGAHSPLHF.

The chain is built from TRBV6-2 or TRBV6-3 and TRBJ2-3, with D perhaps TRBD1 (5 bases). From germline, CDR1 is MNHEY and CDR2 SVGEGT. This CDR3 has 16 residues. V was pared by 3 bases and J by 6 bases, with 19 bases between. This CDR3 is CASSYTGRNLRDTQYF. Written as DNA, the CDR3 is TGTGCCAGCAGTTATACAGGACGAAATCTCAGGGATACGCAGTATTTT.

The rearrangement joins TRBV7-6 to TRBJ1-2; no clear D. Germline CDR1 is SGHVS and CDR2 is FNYEAQ. V was shortened by 1 base and J by 4 bases, with 10 bases between the two germline ends. This CDR3 contains 14 residues. The DNA of the CDR3 is TGTGCCAGCAGCTTAGGGGGAGGTGCCTATGGCTACACCTTC. Residues: CASSLGGGAYGYTF.

This chain uses TRBV30 with TRBJ1-5; TRBD1 is a possible D gene (5 bases). The CDR3 consists of 13 residues. V lost 3 bases, J lost 4 bases, and 10 bases lay in between. CDR1 is GTSNPN and CDR2 is SVGIG in the germline V gene (reference sequence). The DNA of the CDR3 is TGTGCCTGGAGAACCAGACAGAATCAGCCCCAGCATTTT. It specifies CAWRTRQNQPQHF.

J is TRBJ1-2 and V is TRBV4-1, with D possibly matching TRBD1 (6 bases). Per germline, CDR1 MGHRA and CDR2 YSYEKL. The CDR3 spans 15 residues. Trimming left V 4 bases short and J 1 base short, with 13 bases between. In DNA, the CDR3 is TGCGCCAGCAGCCTAGAAAGGACAGTTAACTATGGCTACACCTTC. Translated: CASSLERTVNYGYTF.